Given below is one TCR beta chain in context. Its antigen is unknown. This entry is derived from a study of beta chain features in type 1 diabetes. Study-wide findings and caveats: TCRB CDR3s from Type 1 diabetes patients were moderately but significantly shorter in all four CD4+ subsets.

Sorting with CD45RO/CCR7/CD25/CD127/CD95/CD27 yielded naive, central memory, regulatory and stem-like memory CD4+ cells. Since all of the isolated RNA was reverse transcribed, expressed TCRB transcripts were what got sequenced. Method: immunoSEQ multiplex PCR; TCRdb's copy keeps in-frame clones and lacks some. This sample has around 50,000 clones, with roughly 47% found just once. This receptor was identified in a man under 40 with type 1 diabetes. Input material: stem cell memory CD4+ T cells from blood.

CDR3 coding DNA: TGTGCCAGTAGTATAGCTAGCGGGAGGACGTCCTACAATGAGCAGTTCTTC. It yields the protein CASSIASGRTSYNEQFF. The V and J genes are TRBV19 and TRBJ2-1; 11 bases map to TRBD2. This CDR3 is built from 17 residues. V trimming: 1 base; J trimming: 1 base; junction bases outside the gene matches: 3. Germline-derived CDR1 and CDR2 are LNHDA and SQIVND (reference sequence).